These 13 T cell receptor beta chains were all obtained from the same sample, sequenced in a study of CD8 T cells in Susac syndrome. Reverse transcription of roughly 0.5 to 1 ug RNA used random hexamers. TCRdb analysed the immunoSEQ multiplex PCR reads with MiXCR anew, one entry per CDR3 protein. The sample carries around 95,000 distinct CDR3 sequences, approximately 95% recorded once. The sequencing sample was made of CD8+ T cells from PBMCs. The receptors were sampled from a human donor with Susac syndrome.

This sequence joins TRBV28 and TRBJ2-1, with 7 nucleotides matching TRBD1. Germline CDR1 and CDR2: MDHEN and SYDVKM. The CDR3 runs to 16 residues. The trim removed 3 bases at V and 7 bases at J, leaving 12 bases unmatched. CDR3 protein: CASSFSTGDWANEQFF. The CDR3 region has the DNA TGTGCCAGCAGTTTCTCTACAGGGGATTGGGCGAATGAGCAGTTCTTC.

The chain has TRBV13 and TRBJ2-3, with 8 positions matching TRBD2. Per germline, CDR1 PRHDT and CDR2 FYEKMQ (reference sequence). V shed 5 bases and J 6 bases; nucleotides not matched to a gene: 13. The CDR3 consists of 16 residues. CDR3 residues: CASSERAGVREDTQYF. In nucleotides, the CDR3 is TGTGCCAGCAGCGAAAGAGCGGGAGTAAGGGAGGATACGCAGTATTTT.

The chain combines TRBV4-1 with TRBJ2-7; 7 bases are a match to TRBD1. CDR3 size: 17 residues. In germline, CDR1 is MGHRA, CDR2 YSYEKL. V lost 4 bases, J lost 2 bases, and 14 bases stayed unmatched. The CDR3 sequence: CASSLSPTGNNAYEQYF. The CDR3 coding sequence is TGCGCCAGCAGCCTAAGCCCGACAGGGAATAACGCCTACGAGCAGTACTTC.

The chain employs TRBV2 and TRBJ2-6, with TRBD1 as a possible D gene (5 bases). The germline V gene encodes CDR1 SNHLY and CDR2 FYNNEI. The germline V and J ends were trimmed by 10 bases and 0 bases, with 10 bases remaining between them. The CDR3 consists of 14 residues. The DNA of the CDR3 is TGTGCCACCAAACAGGACTCTGGGGCCAACGTCCTGACTTTC. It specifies CATKQDSGANVLTF. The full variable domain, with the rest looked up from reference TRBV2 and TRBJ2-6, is EPEVTQTPSHQVTQMGQEVILRCVPISNHLYFYWYRQILGQKVEFLVSFYNNEISEKSEIFDDQFSVERPDGSNFTLKIRSTKLEDSAMYFCATKQDSGANVLTFGAGSRLTVL.

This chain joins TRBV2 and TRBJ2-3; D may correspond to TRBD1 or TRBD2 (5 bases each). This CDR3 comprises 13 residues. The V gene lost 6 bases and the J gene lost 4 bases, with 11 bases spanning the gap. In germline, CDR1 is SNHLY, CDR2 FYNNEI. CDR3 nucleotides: TGTGCCAGCAGGGGACCGGCTGCAGATACGCAGTATTTT. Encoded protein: CASRGPAADTQYF.

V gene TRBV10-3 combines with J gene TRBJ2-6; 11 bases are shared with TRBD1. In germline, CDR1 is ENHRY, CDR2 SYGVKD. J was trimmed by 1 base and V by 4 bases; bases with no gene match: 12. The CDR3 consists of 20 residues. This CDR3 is CAISAPGTGGSTSGANVLTF. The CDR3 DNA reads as TGTGCCATCAGTGCGCCGGGGACAGGGGGTTCTACTTCTGGGGCCAACGTCCTGACTTTC.

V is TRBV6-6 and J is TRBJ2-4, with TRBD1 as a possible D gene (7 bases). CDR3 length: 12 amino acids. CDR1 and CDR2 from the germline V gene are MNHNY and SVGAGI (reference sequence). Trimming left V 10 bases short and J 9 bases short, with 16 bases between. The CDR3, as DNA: TGTGCCACAGGGGGGCGCCGGGGCATTCAGTACTTC. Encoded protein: CATGGRRGIQYF.

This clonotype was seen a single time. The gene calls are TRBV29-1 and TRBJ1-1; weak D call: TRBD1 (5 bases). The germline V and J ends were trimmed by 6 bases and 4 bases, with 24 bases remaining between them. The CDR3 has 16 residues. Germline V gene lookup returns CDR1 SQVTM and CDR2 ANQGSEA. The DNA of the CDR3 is TGCAGCGTCCATGTACCTAGGGGAGAGGGTAGCACTGAAGCTTTCTTT. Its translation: CSVHVPRGEGSTEAFF.

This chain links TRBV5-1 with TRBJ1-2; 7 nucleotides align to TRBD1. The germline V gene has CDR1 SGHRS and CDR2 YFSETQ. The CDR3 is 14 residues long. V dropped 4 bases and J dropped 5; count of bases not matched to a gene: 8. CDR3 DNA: TGCGCCAGCAGCCACCAGGGGACAGCGTATGGCTACACCTTC. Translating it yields CASSHQGTAYGYTF.

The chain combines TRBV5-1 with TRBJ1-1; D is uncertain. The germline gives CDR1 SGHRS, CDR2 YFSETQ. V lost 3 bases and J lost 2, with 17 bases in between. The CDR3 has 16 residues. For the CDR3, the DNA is TGCGCCAGCAGCTGGCGGGCGGATCCCACCAACACTGAAGCTTTCTTT. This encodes CASSWRADPTNTEAFF.

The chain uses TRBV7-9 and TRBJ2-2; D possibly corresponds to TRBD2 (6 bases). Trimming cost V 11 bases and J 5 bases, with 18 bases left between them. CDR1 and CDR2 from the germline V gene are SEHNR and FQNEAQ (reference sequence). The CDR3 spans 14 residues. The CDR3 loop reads CAGYRGAGTGELFF. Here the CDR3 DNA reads TGTGCCGGCTACCGCGGGGCCGGGACCGGGGAGCTGTTTTTT.

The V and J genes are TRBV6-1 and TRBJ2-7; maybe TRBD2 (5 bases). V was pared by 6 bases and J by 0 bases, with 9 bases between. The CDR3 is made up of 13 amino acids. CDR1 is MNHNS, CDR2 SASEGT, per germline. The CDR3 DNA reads TGTGCCAGCAGCCAGGAGGACTCCTACGAGCAGTACTTC. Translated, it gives CASSQEDSYEQYF.

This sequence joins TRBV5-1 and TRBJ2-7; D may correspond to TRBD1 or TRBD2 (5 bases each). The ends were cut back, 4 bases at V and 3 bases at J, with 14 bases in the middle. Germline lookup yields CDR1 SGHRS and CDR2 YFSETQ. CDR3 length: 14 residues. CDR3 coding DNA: TGCGCCAGCAGCCCCCGGGACGCCATCTACGAGCAGTACTTC. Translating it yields CASSPRDAIYEQYF.